These 14 T cell receptor beta chains were sequenced from one sample in a study of identifying expanded T cells in peripheral blood. The assay was immunoSEQ multiplex PCR, and TCRdb's table has in-frame clones only and misses some. This table has around 70,000 clones, under 90% appearing once. Material: blood. These receptors were collected from a person between 18 and 75 years old in good health.

The chain uses TRBV5-4 and TRBJ1-1; a weak D match, TRBD1 (5 bases). Germline V gene lookup returns CDR1 SGHNT and CDR2 YYREEE (reference sequence). This CDR3 comprises 15 residues. Trimming removed 6 bases from V and 2 bases from J, with 17 bases in between. The CDR3 region has the DNA TGTGCCAGCAACCTTGGGGCAACGGCTAACACTGAAGCTTTCTTT. Protein: CASNLGATANTEAFF.

This chain links TRBV5-6 with TRBJ2-7; D is unresolved. Trimming took 1 base from V and 4 from J, leaving 3 bases between them. The CDR3 spans 11 residues. The germline V gene encodes CDR1 SGHDT and CDR2 YYEEEE. The CDR3 region has the DNA TGTGCCAGCAGCTTGCAGTACGAGCAGTACTTC. Translated: CASSLQYEQYF.

The J gene is TRBJ2-5, the V gene TRBV7-2; 11 positions agree with TRBD2. The CDR3 length is 18 residues. V was pared by 1 base and J by 5 bases, with 12 bases of the junction left unmatched. Germline V gene sequence: CDR1 SGHTA, CDR2 FQGNSA. CDR3 nucleotides: TGTGCCAGCAGCTTAGAACGGATTAGCGGGGGGGCCAGGGAGACCCAGTACTTC. Its translation: CASSLERISGGARETQYF.

The V and J genes are TRBV19 and TRBJ2-1; D is tentatively TRBD1 or TRBD2 (5 bases each). The germline gives CDR1 LNHDA, CDR2 SQIVND (reference sequence). V lost 6 bases and J 0 bases, leaving 9 bases between the germline ends. CDR3 length: 14 amino acids. The CDR3 loop reads CASRKGSSYNEQFF. The CDR3 DNA sequence: TGTGCCAGTAGAAAGGGGAGCTCCTACAATGAGCAGTTCTTC.

The rearrangement joins TRBV2 to TRBJ2-2, with TRBD1 matching over 7 bases. The germline CDR1 and CDR2 sequences are SNHLY and FYNNEI. The CDR3 has 16 amino acids. V gave up 2 bases and J gave up 0 bases; unmatched junction bases: 3. Here the CDR3 DNA reads TGTGCCAGCAGTGAATGGACAGGAGCGAACACCGGGGAGCTGTTTTTT. Translated, it gives CASSEWTGANTGELFF.

V gene TRBV14 combines with J gene TRBJ1-3; D is perhaps TRBD1 (6 bases). Germline lookup yields CDR1 SGHDN and CDR2 FVKESK. The CDR3 is 18 amino acids. The V end was cut by 0 bases, the J end by 0 bases, with 15 bases between. CDR3 protein: CASSQEGRRGPSGNTIYF. CDR3 bases: TGTGCCAGCAGCCAAGAAGGCCGCAGGGGCCCCTCTGGAAACACCATATATTTT.

Here the CDR3 DNA reads TGTGCCATCGGTAGACAGGAGCTCACTGAAGCTTTCTTT. Its protein product is CAIGRQELTEAFF. V usage is TRBV10-3 and J usage is TRBJ1-1; D possibly corresponds to TRBD1 (6 bases). The length of the CDR3 is 13 residues. Germline CDR1 reads ENHRY; CDR2 reads SYGVKD. The V end lost 8 bases, the J end lost 4 bases, and 14 bases lay between the germline ends.

The CDR3 region is CASSSGQVGDYGYTF. CDR3 nucleotides: TGTGCCAGCAGCTCGGGACAGGTGGGGGACTATGGCTACACCTTC. The genes are TRBV7-2 and TRBJ1-2; 8 bases are shared with TRBD1. Losses at the gene ends were 4 bases for V and 3 bases for J; bases not matched to a gene: 7. Per the germline V gene, CDR1 is SGHTA and CDR2 is FQGNSA. CDR3 length: 15 amino acids. Full variable domain (missing parts from reference TRBV7-2 and TRBJ1-2): GAGVSQSPSNKVTEKGKDVELRCDPISGHTALYWYRQSLGQGLEFLIYFQGNSAPDKSGLPSDRFSAERTGGSVSTLTIQRTQQEDSAVYLCASSSGQVGDYGYTFGSGTRLTVV.

In nucleotides, the CDR3 is TGCGCCAGCAGCTTGGGGTCGGGGAGCTACGAGCAGTACTTC. Its translation is CASSLGSGSYEQYF. The J gene is TRBJ2-7, the V gene TRBV5-1; tentative D call: TRBD2 (5 bases). The germline CDR1 and CDR2 sequences are SGHRS and YFSETQ. V was trimmed by 0 bases and J by 3 bases, leaving 10 bases between them. The CDR3 spans 14 residues.

The rearrangement uses TRBV5-1 and TRBJ1-2; D is ambiguous. Trimming removed 0 bases from V and 3 bases from J, with 6 bases in between. This CDR3 is 13 amino acids long. Germline V gene sequence: CDR1 SGHRS, CDR2 YFSETQ. The CDR3 DNA follows: TGCGCCAGCAGCTTGGACAGTCACTATGGCTACACCTTC. Residues: CASSLDSHYGYTF.

Here the CDR3 DNA reads TGTGCCAGCAGCTTAACAGATACGCAGTATTTT. Its protein product is CASSLTDTQYF. The chain links TRBV7-2 to TRBJ2-3; D is unclear. The CDR3 is made up of 11 amino acids. V lost 2 bases to trimming and J lost 3 bases, with 0 bases between them. CDR1 and CDR2 from the germline V gene are SGHTA and FQGNSA.

The J gene is TRBJ2-3, the V gene TRBV6-5; D is perhaps TRBD1 or TRBD2 (6 bases each). Per the germline V gene, CDR1 is MNHEY and CDR2 is SVGAGI. The CDR3 loop spans 15 amino acids. Deletions cut 6 bases from V and 2 bases from J, with 15 bases between. CDR3 in DNA: TGTGCCAGCAGCTCCGGGGGCGGGGCCACAGATACGCAGTATTTT. Amino acids: CASSSGGGATDTQYF.

The chain uses TRBV7-9 and TRBJ2-7; unclear D gene. Per germline, CDR1 SEHNR and CDR2 FQNEAQ (reference sequence). This CDR3 region has 12 residues. The ends were cut back, 2 bases at V and 2 bases at J, with 4 bases in the middle. The CDR3 sequence is CASSLIAYEQYF. Written as DNA, the CDR3 is TGTGCCAGCAGCTTAATTGCCTACGAGCAGTACTTC.

Worth noting for this clone: One junction end does not reproduce the germline sequence, and a read error may be involved. The chain recombines TRBV30 with TRBJ1-2; 8 positions agree with TRBD1. CDR3 length equals 13 residues. Germline V CDR1 and CDR2: GTSNPN, SVGIG (reference sequence). Here the CDR3 DNA reads TGTGCCTGGAGCGGCAAGGACAGGGAAATAGCCCTCTTC. This sequence encodes CAWSGKDREIALF.